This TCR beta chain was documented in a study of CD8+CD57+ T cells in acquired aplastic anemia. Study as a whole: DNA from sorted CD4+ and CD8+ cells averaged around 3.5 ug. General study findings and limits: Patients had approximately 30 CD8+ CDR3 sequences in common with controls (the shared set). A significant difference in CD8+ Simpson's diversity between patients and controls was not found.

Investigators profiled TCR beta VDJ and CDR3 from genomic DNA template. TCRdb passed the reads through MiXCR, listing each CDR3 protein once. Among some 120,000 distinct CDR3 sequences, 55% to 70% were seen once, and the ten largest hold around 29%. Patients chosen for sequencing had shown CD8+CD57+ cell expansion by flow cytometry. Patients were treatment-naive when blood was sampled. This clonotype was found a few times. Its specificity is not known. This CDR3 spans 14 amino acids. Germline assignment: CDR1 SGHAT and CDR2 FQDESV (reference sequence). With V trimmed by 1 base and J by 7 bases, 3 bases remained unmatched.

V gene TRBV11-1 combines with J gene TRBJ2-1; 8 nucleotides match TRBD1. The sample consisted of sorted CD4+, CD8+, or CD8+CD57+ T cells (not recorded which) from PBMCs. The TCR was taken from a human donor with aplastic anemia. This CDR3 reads CASSLGQGWNEQFF. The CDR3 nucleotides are TGTGCCAGCAGCTTAGGACAGGGGTGGAATGAGCAGTTCTTC.